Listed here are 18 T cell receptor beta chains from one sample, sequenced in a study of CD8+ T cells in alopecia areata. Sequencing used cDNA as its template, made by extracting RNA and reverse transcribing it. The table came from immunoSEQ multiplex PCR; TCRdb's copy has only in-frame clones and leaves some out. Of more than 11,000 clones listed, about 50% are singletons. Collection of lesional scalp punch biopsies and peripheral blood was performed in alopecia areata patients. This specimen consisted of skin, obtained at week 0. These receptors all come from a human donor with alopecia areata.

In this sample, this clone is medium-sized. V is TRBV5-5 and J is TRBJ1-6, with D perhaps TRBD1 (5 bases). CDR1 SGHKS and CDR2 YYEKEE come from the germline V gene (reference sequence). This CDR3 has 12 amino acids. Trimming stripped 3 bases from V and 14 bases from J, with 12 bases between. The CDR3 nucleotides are TGTGCCAGCAGCTGGGACCATGGGGCCCTCCACTTT. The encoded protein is CASSWDHGALHF.

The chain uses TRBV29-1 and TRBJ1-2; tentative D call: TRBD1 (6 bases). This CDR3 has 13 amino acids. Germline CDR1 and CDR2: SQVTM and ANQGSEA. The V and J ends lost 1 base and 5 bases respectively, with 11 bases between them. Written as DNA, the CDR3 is TGCAGCGTTGAAGCCCCAGGGGCGTATGGCTACACCTTC. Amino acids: CSVEAPGAYGYTF.

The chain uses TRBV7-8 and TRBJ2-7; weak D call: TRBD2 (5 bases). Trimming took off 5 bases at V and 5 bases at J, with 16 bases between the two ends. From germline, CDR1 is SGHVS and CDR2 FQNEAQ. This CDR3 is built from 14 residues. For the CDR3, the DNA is TGTGCCAGCAGCCGCGGGTCGGTGGGTAACGAGCAGTACTTC. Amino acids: CASSRGSVGNEQYF. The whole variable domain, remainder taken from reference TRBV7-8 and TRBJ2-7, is GAGVSQSPRYKVAKRGQDVALRCDPISGHVSLFWYQQALGQGPEFLTYFQNEAQLDKSGLPSDRFFAERPEGSVSTLKIQRTQQEDSAVYLCASSRGSVGNEQYFGPGTRLTVT.

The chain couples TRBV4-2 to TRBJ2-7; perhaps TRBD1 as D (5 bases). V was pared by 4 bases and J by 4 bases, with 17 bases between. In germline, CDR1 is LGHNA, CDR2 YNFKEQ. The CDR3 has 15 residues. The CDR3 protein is CASSPNPGISYEQYF. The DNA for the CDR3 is TGTGCCAGCAGCCCGAACCCAGGGATAAGTTACGAGCAGTACTTC.

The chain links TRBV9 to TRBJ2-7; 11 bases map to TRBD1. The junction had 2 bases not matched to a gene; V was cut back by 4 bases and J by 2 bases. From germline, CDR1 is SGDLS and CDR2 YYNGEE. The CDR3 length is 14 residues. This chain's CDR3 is CASSKGQGAYEQYF. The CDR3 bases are TGTGCCAGCAGCAAGGGACAGGGGGCCTACGAGCAGTACTTC. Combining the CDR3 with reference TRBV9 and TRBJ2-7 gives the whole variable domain DSGVTQTPKHLITATGQRVTLRCSPRSGDLSVYWYQQSLDQGLQFLIQYYNGEERAKGNILERFSAQQFPDLHSELNLSSLELGDSALYFCASSKGQGAYEQYFGPGTRLTVT.

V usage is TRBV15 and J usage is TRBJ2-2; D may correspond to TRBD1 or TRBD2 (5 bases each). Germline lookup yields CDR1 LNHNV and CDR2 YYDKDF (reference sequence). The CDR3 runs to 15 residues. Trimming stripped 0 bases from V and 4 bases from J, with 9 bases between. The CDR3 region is CATSRDRDLTGELFF. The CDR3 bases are TGTGCCACCAGCAGAGACAGGGACCTCACCGGGGAGCTGTTTTTT.

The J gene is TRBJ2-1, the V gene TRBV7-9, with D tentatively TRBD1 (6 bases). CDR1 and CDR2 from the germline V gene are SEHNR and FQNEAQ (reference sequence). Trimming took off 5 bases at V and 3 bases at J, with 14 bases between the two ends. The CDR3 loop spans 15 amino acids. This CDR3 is CASSRRTDSYNEQFF. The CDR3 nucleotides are TGTGCCAGCAGCCGGAGGACAGATAGCTACAATGAGCAGTTCTTC.

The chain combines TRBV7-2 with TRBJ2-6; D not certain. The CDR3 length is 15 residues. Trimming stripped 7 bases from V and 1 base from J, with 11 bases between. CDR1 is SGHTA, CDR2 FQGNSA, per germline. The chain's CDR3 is CASNPDPSGANVLTF. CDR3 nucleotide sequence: TGTGCCAGCAACCCTGATCCTTCTGGGGCCAACGTCCTGACTTTC.

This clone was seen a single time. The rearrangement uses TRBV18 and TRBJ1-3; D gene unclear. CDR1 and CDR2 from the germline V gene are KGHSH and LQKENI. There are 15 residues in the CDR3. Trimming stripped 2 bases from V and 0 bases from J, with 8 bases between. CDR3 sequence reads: CASSPTAYSGNTIYF. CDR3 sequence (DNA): TGTGCCAGCTCACCAACCGCCTACTCTGGAAACACCATATATTTT.

The CDR3 sequence: CASSLVDRGNYGYTF. The CDR3 nucleotides are TGTGCCAGCAGCCTGGTCGACAGGGGGAACTATGGCTACACCTTC. The chain uses TRBV5-4 and TRBJ1-2; 9 bases line up with TRBD1. CDR1 and CDR2 from the germline V gene are SGHNT and YYREEE (reference sequence). The CDR3 extends over 15 amino acids. After removal of 4 bases from V and 2 bases from J, the junction contained 6 bases not matched to a gene.

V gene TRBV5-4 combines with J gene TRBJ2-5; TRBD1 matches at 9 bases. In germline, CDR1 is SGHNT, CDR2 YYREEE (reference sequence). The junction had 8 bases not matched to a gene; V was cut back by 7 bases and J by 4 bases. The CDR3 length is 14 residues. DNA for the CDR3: TGTGCCAGCGGGCGGACAGGGGTCCTAGAGACCCAGTACTTC. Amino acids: CASGRTGVLETQYF.

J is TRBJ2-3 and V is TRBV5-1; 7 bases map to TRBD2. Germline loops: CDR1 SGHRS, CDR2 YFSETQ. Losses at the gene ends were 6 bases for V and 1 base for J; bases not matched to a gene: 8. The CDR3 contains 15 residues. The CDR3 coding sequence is TGCGCCAGCAATCCCAGCAGCGGGGGCACAGATACGCAGTATTTT. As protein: CASNPSSGGTDTQYF.

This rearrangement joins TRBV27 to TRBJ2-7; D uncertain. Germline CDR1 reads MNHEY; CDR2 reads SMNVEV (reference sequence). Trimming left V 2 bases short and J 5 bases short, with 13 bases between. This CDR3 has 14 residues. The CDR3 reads CASSLGPFRNEQYF. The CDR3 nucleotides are TGTGCCAGCAGTTTAGGTCCGTTTCGGAACGAGCAGTACTTC.

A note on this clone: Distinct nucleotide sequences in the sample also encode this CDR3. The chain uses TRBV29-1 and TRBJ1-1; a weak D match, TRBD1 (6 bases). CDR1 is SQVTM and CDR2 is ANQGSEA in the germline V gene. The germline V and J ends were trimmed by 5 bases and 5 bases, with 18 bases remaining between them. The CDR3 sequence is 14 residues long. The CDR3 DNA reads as TGCAGCGTTCTCGGGGGGGCTATGGGAACTGAAGCTTTCTTT. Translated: CSVLGGAMGTEAFF.

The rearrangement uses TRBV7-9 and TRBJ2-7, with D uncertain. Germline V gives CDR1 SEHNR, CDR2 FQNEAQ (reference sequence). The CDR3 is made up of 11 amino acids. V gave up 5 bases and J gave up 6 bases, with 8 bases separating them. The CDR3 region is CASSDGPEQYF. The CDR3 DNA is TGTGCCAGCAGCGACGGGCCCGAGCAGTACTTC.

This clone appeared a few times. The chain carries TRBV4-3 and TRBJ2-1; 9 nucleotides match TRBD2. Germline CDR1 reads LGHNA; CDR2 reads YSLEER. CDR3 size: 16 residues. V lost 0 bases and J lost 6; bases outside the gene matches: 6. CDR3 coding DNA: TGCGCCAGCAGCCAAGATGGCGGGGGGGGGCGCAATGAGCAGTTCTTC. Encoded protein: CASSQDGGGGRNEQFF.

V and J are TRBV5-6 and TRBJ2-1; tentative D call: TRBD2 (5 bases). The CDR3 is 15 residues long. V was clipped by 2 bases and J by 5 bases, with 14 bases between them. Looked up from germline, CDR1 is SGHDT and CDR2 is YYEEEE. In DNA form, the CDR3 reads TGTGCCAGCAGCTTCCCGGGGTATACGGACAATGAGCAGTTCTTC. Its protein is CASSFPGYTDNEQFF.

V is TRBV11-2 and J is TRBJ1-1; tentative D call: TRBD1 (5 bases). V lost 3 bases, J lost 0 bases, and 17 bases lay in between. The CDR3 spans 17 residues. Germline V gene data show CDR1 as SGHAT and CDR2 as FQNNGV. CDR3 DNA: TGTGCCAGCAGCTTGATCGGGTTTGGGGCCATGAACACTGAAGCTTTCTTT. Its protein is CASSLIGFGAMNTEAFF. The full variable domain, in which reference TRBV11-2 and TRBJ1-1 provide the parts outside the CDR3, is EAGVAQSPRYKIIEKRQSVAFWCNPISGHATLYWYQQILGQGPKLLIQFQNNGVVDDSQLPKDRFSAERLKGVDSTLKIQPAKLEDSAVYLCASSLIGFGAMNTEAFFGQGTRLTVV.